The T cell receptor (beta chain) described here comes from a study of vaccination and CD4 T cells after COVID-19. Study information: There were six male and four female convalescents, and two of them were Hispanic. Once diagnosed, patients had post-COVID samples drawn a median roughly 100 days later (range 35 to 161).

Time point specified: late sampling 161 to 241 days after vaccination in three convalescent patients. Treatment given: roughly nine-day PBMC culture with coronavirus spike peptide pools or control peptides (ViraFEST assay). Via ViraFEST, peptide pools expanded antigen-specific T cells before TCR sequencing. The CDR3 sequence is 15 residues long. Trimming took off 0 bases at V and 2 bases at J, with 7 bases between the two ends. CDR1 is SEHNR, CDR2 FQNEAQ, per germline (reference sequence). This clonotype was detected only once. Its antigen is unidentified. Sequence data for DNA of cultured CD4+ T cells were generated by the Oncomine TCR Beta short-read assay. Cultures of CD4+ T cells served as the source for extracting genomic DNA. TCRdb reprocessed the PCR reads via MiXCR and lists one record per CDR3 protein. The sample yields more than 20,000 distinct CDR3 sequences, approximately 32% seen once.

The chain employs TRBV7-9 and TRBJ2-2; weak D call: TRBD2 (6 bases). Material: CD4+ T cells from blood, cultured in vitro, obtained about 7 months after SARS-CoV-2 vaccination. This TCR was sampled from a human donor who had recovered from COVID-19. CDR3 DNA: TGTGCCAGCAGCTTAGCCGGACTAAACACCGGGGAGCTGTTTTTT. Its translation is CASSLAGLNTGELFF.